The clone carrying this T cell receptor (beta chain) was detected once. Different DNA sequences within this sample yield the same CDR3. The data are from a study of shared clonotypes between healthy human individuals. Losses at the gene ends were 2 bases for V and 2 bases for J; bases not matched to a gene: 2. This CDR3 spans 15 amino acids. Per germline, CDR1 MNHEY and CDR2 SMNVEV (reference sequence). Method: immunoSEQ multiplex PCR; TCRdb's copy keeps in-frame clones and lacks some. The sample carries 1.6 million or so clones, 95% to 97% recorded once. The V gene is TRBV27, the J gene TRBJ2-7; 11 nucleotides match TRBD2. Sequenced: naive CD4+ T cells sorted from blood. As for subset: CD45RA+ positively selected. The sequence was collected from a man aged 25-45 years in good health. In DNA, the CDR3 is TGTGCCAGCAGTTTAGGACTAGCGGGCCCCTACGAGCAGTACTTC. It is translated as CASSLGLAGPYEQYF.